This T cell receptor beta chain was retrieved from a study of OX40 agonist ivuxolimab in advanced cancers. Across the study: Intravenous ivuxolimab was administered to patients every 2 weeks at 0.01 to 10 mg/kg. Study-wide results and caveats: Certain nonresponders likewise exhibited a low normalized T-cell clonal expansion.

The germline V gene encodes CDR1 MDHEN and CDR2 SYDVKM. V shed 4 bases and J shed 3 bases, with 9 bases lying between them. CDR3 length: 13 residues. Assay: immunoSEQ multiplex PCR; the TCRdb copy retains only in-frame clones and omits some. The data hold more than 25,000 clones, with 70% to 80% observed a single time. The sample holds a few counts of this clone. Its antigen is as yet unknown. Blood was sampled at baseline, cycle 4 day 1, and cycle 7 day 1. This receptor was obtained from an adult with an advanced solid tumor such as melanoma, head and neck, liver or kidney cancer. The sequences come from CD4+ or CD8+ T cells sorted from blood, collected in a trial of the OX40 agonist ivuxolimab. The gene calls are TRBV28 and TRBJ2-5, with a weak D call TRBD2 (6 bases). The CDR3 loop is CASSSGLKETQYF. CDR3 bases: TGTGCCAGCAGTTCGGGACTGAAAGAGACCCAGTACTTC. The whole variable domain, remainder taken from reference TRBV28 and TRBJ2-5, is DVKVTQSSRYLVKRTGEKVFLECVQDMDHENMFWYRQDPGLGLRLIYFSYDVKMKEKGDIPEGYSVSREKKERFSLILESASTNQTSMYLCASSSGLKETQYFGPGTRLLVL.